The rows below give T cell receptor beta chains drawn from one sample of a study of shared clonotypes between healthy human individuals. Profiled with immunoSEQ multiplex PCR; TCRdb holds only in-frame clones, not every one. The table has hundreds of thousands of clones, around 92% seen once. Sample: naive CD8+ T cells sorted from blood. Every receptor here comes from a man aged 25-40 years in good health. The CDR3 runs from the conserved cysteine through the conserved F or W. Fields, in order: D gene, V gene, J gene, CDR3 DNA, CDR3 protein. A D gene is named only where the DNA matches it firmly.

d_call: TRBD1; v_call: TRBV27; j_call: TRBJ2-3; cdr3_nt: TGTGCCAGCAAAACCGGGACAGGGCCCCCTGCACGTTCAGATACGCAGTATTTT; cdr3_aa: CASKTGTGPPARSDTQYF
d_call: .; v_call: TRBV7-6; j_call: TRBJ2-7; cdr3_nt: TGTGCCAGCTCGAGGGGGGCCGTACAGTACTTC; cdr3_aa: CASSRGAVQYF
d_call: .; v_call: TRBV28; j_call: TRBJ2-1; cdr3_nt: TGTGCCAGCAGTTTGATAAGGGGCGATGAGCAGTTCTTC; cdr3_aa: CASSLIRGDEQFF
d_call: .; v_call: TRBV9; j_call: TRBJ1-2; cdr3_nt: TGTGCCAGCAGACCTGGTGGCTACACCTTC; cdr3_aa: CASRPGGYTF
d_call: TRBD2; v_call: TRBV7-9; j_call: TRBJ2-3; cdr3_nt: TGTGCCAGCAGGCGACTAGCGGGAGATCTCACAGATACGCAGTATTTT; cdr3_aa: CASRRLAGDLTDTQYF
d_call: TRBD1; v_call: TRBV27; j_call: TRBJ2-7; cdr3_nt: TGTGCCAGCAGTTTATCGAGGACAGGGAGCTACGAGCAGTACTTC; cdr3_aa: CASSLSRTGSYEQYF
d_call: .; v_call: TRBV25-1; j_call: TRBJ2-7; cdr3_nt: TGTGCCAGCAGCTCTCAGGGGGGGGAATACGAGCAGTACTTC; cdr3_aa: CASSSQGGEYEQYF
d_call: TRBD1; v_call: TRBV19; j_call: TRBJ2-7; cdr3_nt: TGTGCCAGTAGTATGATACAGGGGAGCGCCTACGAGCAGTACTTC; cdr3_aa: CASSMIQGSAYEQYF
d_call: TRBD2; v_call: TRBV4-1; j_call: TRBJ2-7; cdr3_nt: TGCGCCAGCAGCCAAGAGGGACTAGCGGGAGGCTACGAGCAGTACTTC; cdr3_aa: CASSQEGLAGGYEQYF
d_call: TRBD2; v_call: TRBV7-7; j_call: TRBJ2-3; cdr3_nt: TGTGCTAGCAGCCCCCGACTAGCGGGAATCACAGATACGCAGTATTTT; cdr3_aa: CASSPRLAGITDTQYF
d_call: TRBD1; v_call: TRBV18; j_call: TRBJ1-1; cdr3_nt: TGTGCCAGCTCACCCTGGGACAGCGAAATACTGAACACTGAAGCTTTCTTT; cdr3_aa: CASSPWDSEILNTEAFF